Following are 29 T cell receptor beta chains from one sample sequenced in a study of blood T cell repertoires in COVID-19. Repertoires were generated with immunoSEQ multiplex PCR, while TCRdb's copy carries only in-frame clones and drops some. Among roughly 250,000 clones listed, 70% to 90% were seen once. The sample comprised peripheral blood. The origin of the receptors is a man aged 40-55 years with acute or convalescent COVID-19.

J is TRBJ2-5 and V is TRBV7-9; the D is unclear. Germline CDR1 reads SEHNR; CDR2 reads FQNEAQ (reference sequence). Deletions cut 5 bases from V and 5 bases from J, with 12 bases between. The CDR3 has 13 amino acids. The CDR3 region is CASSPNSLETQYF. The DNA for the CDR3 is TGTGCCAGCAGCCCCAACTCTCTCGAGACCCAGTACTTC.

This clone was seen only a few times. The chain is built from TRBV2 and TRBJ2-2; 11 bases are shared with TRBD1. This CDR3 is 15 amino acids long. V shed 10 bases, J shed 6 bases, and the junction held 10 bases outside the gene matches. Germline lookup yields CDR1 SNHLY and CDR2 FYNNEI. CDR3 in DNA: TGTGCCACCAGGCGGGACAGGGGGAATGCCGGGGAGCTGTTTTTT. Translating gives CATRRDRGNAGELFF.

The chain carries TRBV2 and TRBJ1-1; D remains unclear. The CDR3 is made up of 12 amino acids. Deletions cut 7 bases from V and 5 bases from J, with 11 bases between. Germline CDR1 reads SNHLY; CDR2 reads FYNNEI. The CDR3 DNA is TGTGCCAGCACGGAGCAGAGGACTGAAGCTTTCTTT. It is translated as CASTEQRTEAFF.

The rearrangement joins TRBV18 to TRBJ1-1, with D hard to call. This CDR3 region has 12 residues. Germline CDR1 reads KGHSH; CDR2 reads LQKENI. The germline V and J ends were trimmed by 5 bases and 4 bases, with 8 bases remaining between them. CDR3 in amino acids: CASSFSFTEAFF. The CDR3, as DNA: TGTGCCAGCTCATTTAGCTTCACTGAAGCTTTCTTT.

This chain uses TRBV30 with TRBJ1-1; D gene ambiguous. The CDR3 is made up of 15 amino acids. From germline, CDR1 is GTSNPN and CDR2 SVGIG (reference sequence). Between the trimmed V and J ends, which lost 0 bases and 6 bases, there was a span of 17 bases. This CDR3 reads CAWSVRLFRGAEAFF. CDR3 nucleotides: TGTGCCTGGAGTGTTAGGCTATTTAGAGGCGCTGAAGCTTTCTTT. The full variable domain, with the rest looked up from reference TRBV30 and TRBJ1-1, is SQTIHQWPATLVQPVGSPLSLECTVEGTSNPNLYWYRQAAGRGLQLLFYSVGIGQISSEVPQNLSASRPQDRQFILSSKKLLLSDSGFYLCAWSVRLFRGAEAFFGQGTRLTVV.

The CDR3: CASTLGGAGLINGYTF. CDR3 DNA: TGTGCCAGCACCCTAGGGGGCGCGGGGCTTATTAATGGCTACACCTTC. The chain combines TRBV28 with TRBJ1-2; 7 bases fit TRBD1. Germline loops: CDR1 MDHEN, CDR2 SYDVKM. The CDR3 is 16 residues long. V shed 7 bases, J shed 6 bases, and the junction held 17 bases outside the gene matches.

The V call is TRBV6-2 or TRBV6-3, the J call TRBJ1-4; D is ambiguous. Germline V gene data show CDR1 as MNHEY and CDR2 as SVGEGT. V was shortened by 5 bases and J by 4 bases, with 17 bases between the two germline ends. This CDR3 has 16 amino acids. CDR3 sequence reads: CASSQALTARNEKLFF. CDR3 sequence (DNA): TGTGCCAGCAGTCAGGCCCTGACCGCGCGTAATGAAAAACTGTTTTTT.

CDR3 sequence: CASSLGRVATNEKLFF. CDR3 DNA: TGTGCCAGCAGCTTGGGTCGGGTTGCAACTAATGAAAAACTGTTTTTT. The V gene is TRBV5-5, the J gene TRBJ1-4; D is unclear. The CDR3 spans 16 residues. Trimming took off 0 bases at V and 0 bases at J, with 9 bases between the two ends. Germline V gives CDR1 SGHKS, CDR2 YYEKEE (reference sequence).

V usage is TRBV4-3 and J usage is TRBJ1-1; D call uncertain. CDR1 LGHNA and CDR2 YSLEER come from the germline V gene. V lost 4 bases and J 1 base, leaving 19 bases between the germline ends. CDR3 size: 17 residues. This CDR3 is CASSPSFKTGANTEAFF. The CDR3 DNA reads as TGCGCCAGCAGCCCCTCATTCAAGACGGGTGCGAACACTGAAGCTTTCTTT.

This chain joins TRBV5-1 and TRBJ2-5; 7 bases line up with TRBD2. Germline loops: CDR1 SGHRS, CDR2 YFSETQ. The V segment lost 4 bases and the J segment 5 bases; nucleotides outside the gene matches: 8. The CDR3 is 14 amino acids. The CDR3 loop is CASSLTSPSETQYF. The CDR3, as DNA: TGCGCCAGCAGCCTGACTAGCCCATCGGAGACCCAGTACTTC.

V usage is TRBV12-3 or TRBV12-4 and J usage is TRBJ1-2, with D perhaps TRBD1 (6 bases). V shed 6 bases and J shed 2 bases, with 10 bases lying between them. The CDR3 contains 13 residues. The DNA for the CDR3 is TGTGCCAGCAGCCGGGACATCAACTATGGCTACACCTTC. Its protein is CASSRDINYGYTF.

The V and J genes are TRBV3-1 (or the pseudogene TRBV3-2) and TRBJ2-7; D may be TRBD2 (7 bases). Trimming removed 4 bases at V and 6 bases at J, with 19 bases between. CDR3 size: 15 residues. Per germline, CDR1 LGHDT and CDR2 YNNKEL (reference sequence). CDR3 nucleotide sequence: TGTGCCAGCAGCCTGGGGGCGGGCCCGGGGGGCGAGCAGTACTTC. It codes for CASSLGAGPGGEQYF.

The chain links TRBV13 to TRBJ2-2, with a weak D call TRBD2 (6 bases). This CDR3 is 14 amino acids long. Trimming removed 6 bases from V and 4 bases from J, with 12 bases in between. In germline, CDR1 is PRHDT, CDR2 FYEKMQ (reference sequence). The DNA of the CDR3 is TGTGCCAGCAGTCCACTGGGGGGCACCGGGGAGCTGTTTTTT. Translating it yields CASSPLGGTGELFF.

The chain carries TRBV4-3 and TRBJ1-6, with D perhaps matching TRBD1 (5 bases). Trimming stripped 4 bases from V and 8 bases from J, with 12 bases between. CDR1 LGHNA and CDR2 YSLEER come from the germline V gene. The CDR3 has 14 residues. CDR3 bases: TGCGCCAGCAGCCCCGGACAAGGTGATTCACCCCTCCACTTT. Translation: CASSPGQGDSPLHF.

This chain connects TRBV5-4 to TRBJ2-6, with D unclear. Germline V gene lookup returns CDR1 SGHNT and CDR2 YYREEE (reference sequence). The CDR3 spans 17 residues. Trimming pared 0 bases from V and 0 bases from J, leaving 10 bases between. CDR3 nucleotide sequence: TGTGCCAGCAGCTTGGGCAATCTGGCCTCTGGGGCCAACGTCCTGACTTTC. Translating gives CASSLGNLASGANVLTF.

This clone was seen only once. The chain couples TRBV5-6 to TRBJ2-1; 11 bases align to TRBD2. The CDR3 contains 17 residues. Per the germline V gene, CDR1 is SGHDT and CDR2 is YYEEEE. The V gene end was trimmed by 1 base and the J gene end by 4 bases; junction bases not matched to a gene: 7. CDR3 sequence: CASSLLRLAGGYNEQFF. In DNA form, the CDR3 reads TGTGCCAGCAGCTTGTTGAGGCTAGCGGGGGGATACAATGAGCAGTTCTTC.

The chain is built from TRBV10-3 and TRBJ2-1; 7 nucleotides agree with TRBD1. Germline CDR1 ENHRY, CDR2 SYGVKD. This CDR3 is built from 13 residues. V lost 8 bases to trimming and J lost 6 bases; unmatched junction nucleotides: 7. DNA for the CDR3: TGTGCCATCGCAGAGACAGGGTTCAATGAGCAGTTCTTC. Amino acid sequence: CAIAETGFNEQFF.

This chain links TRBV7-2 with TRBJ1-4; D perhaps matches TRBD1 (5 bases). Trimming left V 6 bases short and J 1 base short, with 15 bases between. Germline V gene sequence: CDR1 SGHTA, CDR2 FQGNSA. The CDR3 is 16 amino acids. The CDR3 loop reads CASRPSSQGTNEKLFF. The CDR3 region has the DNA TGTGCCAGCAGACCCTCTTCCCAGGGAACTAATGAAAAACTGTTTTTT.

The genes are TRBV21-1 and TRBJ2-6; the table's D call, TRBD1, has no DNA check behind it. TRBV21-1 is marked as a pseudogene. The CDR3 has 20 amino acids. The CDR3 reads CASSAQVSQVALSGANVLTF. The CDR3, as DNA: TGTGCCAGCAGCGCACAGGTCTCCCAGGTTGCCCTCTCTGGGGCCAACGTCCTGACTTTC.

The CDR3: CASSPDRGPNYGYTF. The DNA of the CDR3 is TGTGCCAGCAGCCCTGACAGGGGGCCTAACTATGGCTACACCTTC. The chain employs TRBV7-2 and TRBJ1-2; TRBD1 matches at 10 bases. V was clipped by 5 bases and J by 0 bases; unmatched bases: 3. Per germline, CDR1 SGHTA and CDR2 FQGNSA. The CDR3 sequence is 15 residues long.

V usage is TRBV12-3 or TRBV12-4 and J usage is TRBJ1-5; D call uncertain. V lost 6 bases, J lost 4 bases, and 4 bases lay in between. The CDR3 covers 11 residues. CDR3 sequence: CASSLNQPQHF. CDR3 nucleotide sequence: TGTGCCAGCAGCCTTAATCAGCCCCAGCATTTT.

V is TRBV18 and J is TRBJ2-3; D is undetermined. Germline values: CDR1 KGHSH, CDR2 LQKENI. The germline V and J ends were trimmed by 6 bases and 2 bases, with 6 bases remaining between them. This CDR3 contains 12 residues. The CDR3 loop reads CASSRDTDTQYF. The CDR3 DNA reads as TGTGCCAGCTCCCGAGACACAGATACGCAGTATTTT.

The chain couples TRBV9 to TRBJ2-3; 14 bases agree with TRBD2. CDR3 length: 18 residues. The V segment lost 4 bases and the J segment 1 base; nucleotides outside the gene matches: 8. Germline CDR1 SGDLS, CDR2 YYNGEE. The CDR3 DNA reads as TGTGCCAGCAGCTCGACTAGCGGGGGGGCCTACGGCACAGATACGCAGTATTTT. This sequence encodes CASSSTSGGAYGTDTQYF.

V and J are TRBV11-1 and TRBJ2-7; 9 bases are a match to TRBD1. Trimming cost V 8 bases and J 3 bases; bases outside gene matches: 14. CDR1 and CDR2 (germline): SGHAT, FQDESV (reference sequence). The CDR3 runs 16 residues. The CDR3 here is CASSRLKDRGSYEQYF. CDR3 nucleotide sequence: TGTGCCAGCTCGCGGTTGAAGGACAGGGGAAGCTACGAGCAGTACTTC.

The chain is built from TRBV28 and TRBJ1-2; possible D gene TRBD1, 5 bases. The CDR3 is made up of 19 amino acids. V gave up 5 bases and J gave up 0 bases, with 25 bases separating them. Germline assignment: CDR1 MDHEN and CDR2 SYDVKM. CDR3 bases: TGTGCCAGCAGTGAACCACCCGTAGGCCAGGGCGAAGCTAACTATGGCTACACCTTC. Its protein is CASSEPPVGQGEANYGYTF.

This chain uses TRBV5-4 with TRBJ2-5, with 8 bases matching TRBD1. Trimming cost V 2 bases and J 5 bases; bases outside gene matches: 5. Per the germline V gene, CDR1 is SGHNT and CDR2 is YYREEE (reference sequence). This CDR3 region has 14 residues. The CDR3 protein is CASSLQGGEETQYF. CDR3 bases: TGTGCCAGCAGCTTACAGGGGGGAGAGGAGACCCAGTACTTC.

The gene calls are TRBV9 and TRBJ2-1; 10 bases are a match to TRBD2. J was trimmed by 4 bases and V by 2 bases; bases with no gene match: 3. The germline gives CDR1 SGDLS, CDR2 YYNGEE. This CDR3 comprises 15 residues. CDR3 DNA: TGTGCCAGCAGCGTCGTTAGCGGGGGGTACAATGAGCAGTTCTTC. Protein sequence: CASSVVSGGYNEQFF.

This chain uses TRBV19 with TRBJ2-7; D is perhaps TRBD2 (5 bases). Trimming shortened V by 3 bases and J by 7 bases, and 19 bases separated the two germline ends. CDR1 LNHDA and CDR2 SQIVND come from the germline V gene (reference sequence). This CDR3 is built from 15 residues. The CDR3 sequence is CASSIMKGAYGEQYF. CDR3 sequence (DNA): TGTGCCAGTAGTATCATGAAGGGAGCCTACGGAGAGCAGTACTTC.

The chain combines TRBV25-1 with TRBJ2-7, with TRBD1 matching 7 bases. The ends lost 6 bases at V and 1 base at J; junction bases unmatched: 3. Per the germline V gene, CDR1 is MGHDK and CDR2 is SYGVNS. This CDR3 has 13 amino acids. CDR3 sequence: CASRGTESYEQYF. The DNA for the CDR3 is TGTGCCAGCAGAGGGACAGAATCCTACGAGCAGTACTTC.